The clone carrying this T cell receptor beta chain was detected many times. Its specificity is not known. Both previously described methods and listed TCR primers were employed to make bulk TCR libraries. Each CDR3 protein is one row after TCRdb ran MiXCR on the PCR reads. This repertoire shows some 580,000 distinct CDR3 sequences, 25% found once; its top ten account for roughly 0.83%. The sample is drawn from a study of molecular identifiers for immune sequencing clone quantification. Overall study: Four portions were sequenced after RNA from roughly 20,000 or 100,000 naive CD8 cells was split five ways in replicates. Study-level results: Clones that had above 20 RNA copies took up over 99% of effector molecules but under 1% in naive cells.

Naive CD8 T cells were picked out by sorting for CD8+CD4-CCR7+CD45RA+. The CDR3 has 18 residues. Germline values: CDR1 LGHDT, CDR2 YNNKEL (reference sequence). V lost 7 bases, J lost 4 bases, and 18 bases stayed unmatched. The sample consisted of naive CD8+ T cells from blood, with Jurkat cell RNA spiked in. As for subset: FACS-sorted CD8+CD4-CCR7+CD45RA+ naive T cells. J is TRBJ1-5 and V is TRBV3-1; TRBD1 agrees at 8 bases. The TCR sequence derives from a human donor in good health. Some libraries in this study had Jurkat cell RNA spiked in. The CDR3 sequence is CASIEYRTGYTSNQPQHF. The CDR3, as DNA: TGTGCCAGCATCGAATATCGGACAGGGTATACTTCTAATCAGCCCCAGCATTTT. Together with reference TRBV3-1 and TRBJ1-5, the CDR3 gives the full variable domain: DTAVSQTPKYLVTQMGNDKSIKCEQNLGHDTMYWYKQDSKKFLKIMFSYNNKELIINETVPNRFSPKSPDKAHLNLHINSLELGDSAVYFCASIEYRTGYTSNQPQHFGDGTRLSIL.